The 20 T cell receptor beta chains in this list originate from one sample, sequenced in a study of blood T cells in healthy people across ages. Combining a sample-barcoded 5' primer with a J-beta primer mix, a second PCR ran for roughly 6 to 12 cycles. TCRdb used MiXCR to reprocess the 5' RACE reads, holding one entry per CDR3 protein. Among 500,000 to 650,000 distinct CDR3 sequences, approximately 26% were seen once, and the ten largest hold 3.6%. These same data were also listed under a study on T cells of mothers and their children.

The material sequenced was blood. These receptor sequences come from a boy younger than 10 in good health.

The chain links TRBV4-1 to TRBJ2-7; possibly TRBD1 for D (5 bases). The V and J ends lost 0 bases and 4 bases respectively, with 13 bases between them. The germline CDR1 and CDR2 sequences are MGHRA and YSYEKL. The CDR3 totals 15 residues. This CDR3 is CASSQDPGLGYEQYF. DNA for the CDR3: TGCGCCAGCAGCCAAGATCCAGGGCTAGGTTACGAGCAGTACTTC.

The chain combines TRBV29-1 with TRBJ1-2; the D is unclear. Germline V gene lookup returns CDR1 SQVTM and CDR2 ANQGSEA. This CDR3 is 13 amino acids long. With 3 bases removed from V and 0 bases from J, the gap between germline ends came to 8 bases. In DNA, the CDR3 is TGCAGCGTTGATGTCCAGTCTAACTATGGCTACACCTTC. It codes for CSVDVQSNYGYTF.

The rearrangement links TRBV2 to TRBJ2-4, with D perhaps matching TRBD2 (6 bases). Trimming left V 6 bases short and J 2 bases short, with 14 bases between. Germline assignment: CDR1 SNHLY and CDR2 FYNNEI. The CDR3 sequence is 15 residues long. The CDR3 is CASRAPGLTKNIQYF. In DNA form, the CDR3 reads TGTGCCAGCAGGGCGCCGGGACTTACCAAAAACATTCAGTACTTC.

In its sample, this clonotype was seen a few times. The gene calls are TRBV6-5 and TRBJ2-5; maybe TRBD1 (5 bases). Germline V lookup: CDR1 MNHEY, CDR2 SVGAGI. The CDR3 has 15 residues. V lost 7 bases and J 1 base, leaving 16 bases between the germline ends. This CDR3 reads CASTNPAGIQETQYF. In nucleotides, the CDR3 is TGTGCCAGCACTAATCCAGCAGGGATCCAAGAGACCCAGTACTTC.

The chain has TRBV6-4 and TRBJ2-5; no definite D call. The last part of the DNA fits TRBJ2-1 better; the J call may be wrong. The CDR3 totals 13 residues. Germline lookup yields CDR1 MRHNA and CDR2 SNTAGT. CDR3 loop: CASSDRFGNEQFF. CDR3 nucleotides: TGTGCCAGCAGTGATCGTTTTGGCAATGAGCAGTTCTTC.

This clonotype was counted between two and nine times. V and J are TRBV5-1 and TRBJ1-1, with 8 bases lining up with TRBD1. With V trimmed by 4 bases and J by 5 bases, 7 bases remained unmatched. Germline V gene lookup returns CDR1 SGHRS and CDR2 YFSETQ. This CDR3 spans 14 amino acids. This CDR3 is CASSLRQGRTEAFF. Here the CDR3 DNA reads TGCGCCAGCAGCCTACGACAGGGGCGTACTGAAGCTTTCTTT.

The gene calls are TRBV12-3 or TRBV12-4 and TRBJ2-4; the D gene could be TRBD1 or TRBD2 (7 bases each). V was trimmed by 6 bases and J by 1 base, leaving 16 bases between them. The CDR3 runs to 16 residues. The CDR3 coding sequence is TGTGCCAGCAGCCACAGGGGAGGGGACGCCAAAAACATTCAGTACTTC. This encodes CASSHRGGDAKNIQYF.

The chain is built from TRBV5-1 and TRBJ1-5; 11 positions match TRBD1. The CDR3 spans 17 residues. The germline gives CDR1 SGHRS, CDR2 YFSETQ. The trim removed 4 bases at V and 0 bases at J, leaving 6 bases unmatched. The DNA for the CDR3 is TGCGCCAGCAGCCCGGGACAGGGGGTTTATAGCAATCAGCCCCAGCATTTT. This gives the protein CASSPGQGVYSNQPQHF.

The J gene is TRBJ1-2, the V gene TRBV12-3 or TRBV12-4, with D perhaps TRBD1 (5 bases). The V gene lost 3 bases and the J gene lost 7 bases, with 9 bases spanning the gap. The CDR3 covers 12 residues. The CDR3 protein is CASSFAGTGYTF. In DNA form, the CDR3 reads TGTGCCAGCAGTTTCGCGGGGACTGGCTACACCTTC.

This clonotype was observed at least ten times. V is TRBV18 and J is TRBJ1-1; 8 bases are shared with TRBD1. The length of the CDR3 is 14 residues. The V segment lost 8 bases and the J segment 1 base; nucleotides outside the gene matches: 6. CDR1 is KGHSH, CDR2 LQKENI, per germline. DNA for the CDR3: TGTGCCAGCAGTCCGGACAGGGCGAACACTGAAGCTTTCTTT. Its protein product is CASSPDRANTEAFF.

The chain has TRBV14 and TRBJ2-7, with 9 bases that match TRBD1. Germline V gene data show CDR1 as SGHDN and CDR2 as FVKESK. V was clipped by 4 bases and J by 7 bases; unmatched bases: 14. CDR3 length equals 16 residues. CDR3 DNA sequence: TGTGCCAGCAGCCCCACGCCGGACAGGGGAAAGGGAGAGCAGTACTTC. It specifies CASSPTPDRGKGEQYF.

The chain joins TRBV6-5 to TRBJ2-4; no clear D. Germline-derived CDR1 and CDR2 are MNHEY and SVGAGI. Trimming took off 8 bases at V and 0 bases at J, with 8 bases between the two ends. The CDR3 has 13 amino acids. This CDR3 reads CASARLAKNIQYF. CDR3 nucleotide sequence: TGTGCCAGCGCAAGGTTAGCCAAAAACATTCAGTACTTC.

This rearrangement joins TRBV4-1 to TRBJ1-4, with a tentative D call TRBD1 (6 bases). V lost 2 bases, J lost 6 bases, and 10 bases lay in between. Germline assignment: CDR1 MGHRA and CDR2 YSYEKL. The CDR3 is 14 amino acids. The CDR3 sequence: CASSQSGGDEKLFF. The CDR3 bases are TGCGCCAGCAGCCAATCCGGGGGCGATGAAAAACTGTTTTTT.

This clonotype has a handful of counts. The CDR3 here is CSGIYLGKQFF. CDR3 DNA sequence: TGCAGCGGCATATACCTAGGGAAGCAGTTCTTC. The chain combines TRBV29-1 with TRBJ2-1, with D unclear. Germline CDR1 is SQVTM and CDR2 is ANQGSEA. The CDR3 spans 11 residues. The ends were cut back, 7 bases at V and 11 bases at J, with 15 bases in the middle.

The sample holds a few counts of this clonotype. CDR3 amino acids: CSARDRAVWIMNTEAFF. CDR3 DNA: TGCAGTGCTAGAGATCGGGCAGTCTGGATCATGAACACTGAAGCTTTCTTT. This sequence joins TRBV20-1 and TRBJ1-1; no clear D. This CDR3 comprises 17 residues. In germline, CDR1 is DFQATT, CDR2 SNEGSKA (reference sequence). V shed 0 bases and J shed 0 bases, with 17 bases lying between them.

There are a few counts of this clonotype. The CDR3 DNA sequence: TGTGCCAGCAGCTCCCTGGGGGGGCAGGGTTTCGGGGAGCTGTTTTTT. It translates to CASSSLGGQGFGELFF. The genes are TRBV6-1 and TRBJ2-2; D perhaps matches TRBD2 (7 bases). The germline V gene encodes CDR1 MNHNS and CDR2 SASEGT. Trimming took 6 bases from V and 7 from J, leaving 21 bases between them. The CDR3 runs 16 residues.

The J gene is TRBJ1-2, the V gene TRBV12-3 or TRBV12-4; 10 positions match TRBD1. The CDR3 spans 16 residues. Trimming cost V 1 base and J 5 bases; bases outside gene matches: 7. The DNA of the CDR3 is TGTGCCAGCAGTTTAGACCCGACAGGGGGCGCGTATGGCTACACCTTC. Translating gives CASSLDPTGGAYGYTF.

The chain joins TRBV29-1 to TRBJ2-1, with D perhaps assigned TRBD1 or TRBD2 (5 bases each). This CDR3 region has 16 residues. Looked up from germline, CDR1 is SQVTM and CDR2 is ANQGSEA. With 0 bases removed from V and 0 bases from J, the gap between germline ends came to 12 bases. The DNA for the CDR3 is TGCAGCGTTGAAGAGGGACGGGGTGGCTCCTACAATGAGCAGTTCTTC. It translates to CSVEEGRGGSYNEQFF.

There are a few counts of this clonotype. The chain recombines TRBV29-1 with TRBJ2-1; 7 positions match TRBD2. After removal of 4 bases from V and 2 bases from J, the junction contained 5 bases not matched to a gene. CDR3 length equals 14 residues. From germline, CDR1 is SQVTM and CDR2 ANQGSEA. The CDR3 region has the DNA TGCAGCGTTGCGCGGGAGAGGCCCTACAATGAGCAGTTCTTC. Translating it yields CSVARERPYNEQFF.

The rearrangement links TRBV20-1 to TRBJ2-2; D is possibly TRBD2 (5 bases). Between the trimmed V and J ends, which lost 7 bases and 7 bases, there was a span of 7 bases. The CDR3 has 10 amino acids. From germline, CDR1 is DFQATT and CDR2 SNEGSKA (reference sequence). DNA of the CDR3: TGCAGTGTTGCGGGCGGGGAGCTGTTTTTT. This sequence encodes CSVAGGELFF.